The clone carrying this T cell receptor (beta chain) has just one count. At the DNA level, this CDR3 is encoded by other sequences in the same sample as well. The sample is drawn from a study of blood T cell repertoires in COVID-19. As for the study in general: From T cells, B-cell-depleted T cells, or PBMCs came the material, which was cDNA or gDNA.

TCRdb keeps only in-frame clones here, not all; method: immunoSEQ multiplex PCR. The sample comprises a few hundred thousand clones, roughly 88% of which are singletons, and 2.2% rests with the top ten. Individuals aged about 18 to 90 years were recruited from some 26 US areas. Assignments of participants to cohorts depended upon their own reported clinical history. The CDR3 covers 15 residues. With V trimmed by 4 bases and J by 0 bases, 5 bases remained unmatched. CDR1 SGHRS and CDR2 YFSETQ come from the germline V gene. This TCR was sampled from a man aged 25-45 years who had recovered from COVID-19. The sample comprised PBMCs or T cells enriched from blood (not recorded which). The chain recombines TRBV5-1 with TRBJ1-1; 8 bases fit TRBD1. The DNA for the CDR3 is TGCGCCAGCAGCCCGCGACAGGGGTTGAACACTGAAGCTTTCTTT. Its protein product is CASSPRQGLNTEAFF.